A selection of T cell receptor beta chains follows, all from one sample in a study of identical twins. TCRdb reprocessed the 5' RACE reads with MiXCR, giving one entry per CDR3 protein. The sample has 450,000 or so distinct CDR3 sequences, 24% seen once. This sample was shared with a second study, whose subject was T cells expressing NK-cell markers.

The sequencing sample was made of CD4+ T cells sorted from blood. These receptors were taken from a woman younger than 35 in good health. CDR3s include the opening cysteine and the closing phenylalanine or tryptophan. A D gene is named only where the DNA matches it firmly. Where a row states a size, it is once, few, many or the class of an expanded clone; other rows omit it.

D gene,clone size,J gene,V gene,CDR3 DNA,CDR3 protein
-,once,TRBJ2-1,TRBV29-1,TGCAGCGTTGACAGGAGGGGTTCGGTGGGTGAGCAGTTCTTC,CSVDRRGSVGEQFF
-,-,TRBJ2-1,TRBV12-3/TRBV12-4,TGTGCCAGCAGTCCTGGGACGCAGGACTCCTACAATGAGCAGTTCTTC,CASSPGTQDSYNEQFF
-,few,TRBJ1-2,TRBV3-1,TGTGCCAGCAGCCGATGGGGGAACTATGGCTACACCTTC,CASSRWGNYGYTF
-,-,TRBJ2-1,TRBV9,TGTGCCAGCAGCCCCCGTGCGGGGACCTACAATGAGCAGTTCTTC,CASSPRAGTYNEQFF
TRBD2,few,TRBJ2-1,TRBV7-2,TGTGCCAGCAGCCCAAGCCTACTAGCGCATGAGCAGTTCTTC,CASSPSLLAHEQFF
-,few,TRBJ2-2,TRBV27,TGTGCCAGCAACAATCCCAGAGGGGGGGGGCACCGGGAGCTGTTTTTT,CASNNPRGGGHRELFF
TRBD1,-,TRBJ1-5,TRBV12-3/TRBV12-4,TGTGCCAGCAGCCGACAGGGGCAGGGCAATCAGCCCCAGCATTTT,CASSRQGQGNQPQHF
-,few,TRBJ1-4,TRBV29-1,TGCAGCGTCGCAGGGGCCACTAATGAAAAACTGTTTTTT,CSVAGATNEKLFF
TRBD2,-,TRBJ2-7,TRBV29-1,TGCAGCGGGCTAGCGGGAGCCCCCTACGAGCAGTACTTC,CSGLAGAPYEQYF
TRBD1,few,TRBJ2-2,TRBV24-1,TGTGCCACCAGTGAGGACAGGCAAACCGGGGAGCTGTTTTTT,CATSEDRQTGELFF
-,many,TRBJ1-1,TRBV2,TGTGCCAGCAGTGGTCAGGGATTCACTGAAGCTTTCTTT,CASSGQGFTEAFF
-,once,TRBJ2-7,TRBV7-9,TGTGCCAGCAGTCCGGCAGGGCTGGTGCAGTACTTC,CASSPAGLVQYF
TRBD2,-,TRBJ2-3,TRBV6-1,TGTGCCAGCAGTCGCCTCCTAGCGGGAGGGGCAGATACGCAGTATTTT,CASSRLLAGGADTQYF
-,-,TRBJ1-2,TRBV7-2,TGTGCCAGCAGCTTCGGAGGTACTAACTATGGCTACACCTTC,CASSFGGTNYGYTF
-,-,TRBJ1-2,TRBV7-9,TGTGCCAGCAGCTTTGGGGGGGCGGACAACACCTTC,CASSFGGADNTF
-,-,TRBJ1-2,TRBV15,TGTGCCACCAGCAAGGCGGACTATGGCTACACCTTC,CATSKADYGYTF
TRBD1,-,TRBJ1-2,TRBV3-1,TGTGCCAGCAGCCACCACGACAGGGTCTATGGCTACACCTTC,CASSHHDRVYGYTF
TRBD1,many,TRBJ1-2,TRBV29-1,TGCAGCGTTAACGGACAGGGGAGCTACACCTTC,CSVNGQGSYTF
TRBD2,-,TRBJ2-3,TRBV12-3/TRBV12-4,TGTGCCAGCAGACCGGGACTAACCAGCACAGATACGCAGTATTTT,CASRPGLTSTDTQYF
-,-,TRBJ1-2,TRBV10-3,TGTGCCATCAGTGGCGACACCATCTATGGCTACACCTTC,CAISGDTIYGYTF
TRBD2,-,TRBJ2-1,TRBV5-8,TGTGCCAGCAGCTCCGGGGGACTAGCGGATTATGAGCAGTTCTTC,CASSSGGLADYEQFF
-,-,TRBJ2-1,TRBV20-1,TGCAGTGTCTCCAGCGGCTACAATGAGCAGTTCTTC,CSVSSGYNEQFF
-,-,TRBJ2-4,TRBV20-1,TGCAGTGCTGGAGAAGGCCGGGGGGCCTACATTCAGTACTTC,CSAGEGRGAYIQYF
-,few,TRBJ1-1,TRBV6-6,TGTGCCAGCGGGGGGTGGTTGACCACTGAAGCTTTCTTT,CASGGWLTTEAFF
TRBD1,few,TRBJ1-2,TRBV5-8,TGTGCCAGCAGCTTTCGGGACAGGACTAGTTATGGCTACACCTTC,CASSFRDRTSYGYTF
-,-,TRBJ2-3,TRBV5-1,TGCGCCAGCAGCCGAGCCCCTAAGGATACGCAGTATTTT,CASSRAPKDTQYF
TRBD1,many,TRBJ1-6,TRBV6-1,TGTGCCAGCAGCCGAGCGGGACAGGGTGCTTCACCCCTCCACTTT,CASSRAGQGASPLHF
-,few,TRBJ2-1,TRBV7-9,TGTGCCAGCAGCTTAAGGGAGGTTGAGCAGTTCTTC,CASSLREVEQFF
-,-,TRBJ2-7,TRBV10-2,TGCGCCAGCAGTGAGGGACATGAAAACGAGCAGTACTTC,CASSEGHENEQYF
TRBD1,-,TRBJ2-7,TRBV6-5,TGTGCCAGCAGTTATTTTCCAGGGGGCCCCTCCTACGAGCAGTACTTC,CASSYFPGGPSYEQYF
TRBD2,few,TRBJ2-3,TRBV20-1,TGCAGTGCTAGATCCCGGGGGGGGGTAGCTAGCACAGATACGCAGTATTTT,CSARSRGGVASTDTQYF
-,-,TRBJ1-4,TRBV5-6,TGTGCCAGCAGCTTATCTGTGACTAATGAAAAACTGTTTTTT,CASSLSVTNEKLFF
-,-,TRBJ1-1,TRBV5-4,TGTGCCAGCAGCTTAGCGGGGGAGAACACTGAAGCTTTCTTT,CASSLAGENTEAFF
TRBD2,-,TRBJ2-1,TRBV5-1,TGCGCCAGCAGCTCATGGACTAGCGGGAGGGGGGATGAGCAGTTCTTC,CASSSWTSGRGDEQFF
TRBD2,-,TRBJ2-2,TRBV9,TGTGCCAGCAGCCCACTGGTAGCGGGGTACACCGGGGAGCTGTTTTTT,CASSPLVAGYTGELFF
-,few,TRBJ1-2,TRBV12-3/TRBV12-4,TGTGCCAGCAGCGACACGAACAACTATGGCTACACCTTC,CASSDTNNYGYTF
TRBD2,-,TRBJ2-2,TRBV27,TGTGCCAGCAGTCAAGCGGGAGGGGTGGTTGGCGGGGAGCTGTTTTTT,CASSQAGGVVGGELFF
-,-,TRBJ2-7,TRBV12-3/TRBV12-4,TGTGCCAGCAGTTTAGGTGGGGGTTGGTACGAGCAGTACTTC,CASSLGGGWYEQYF
TRBD2,-,TRBJ2-7,TRBV5-1,TGCGCCAGCAGCGTGAAACTAGCGGGGGGGTTTTCCTACGAGCAGTACTTC,CASSVKLAGGFSYEQYF
-,few,TRBJ2-7,TRBV11-3,TGTGCCAGCAGCTTAGATTCGGTCGCTAGCCCCCTTATGGAGCAGTACTTC,CASSLDSVASPLMEQYF
TRBD1,few,TRBJ1-1,TRBV30,TGTGCCTGGGGGACAGGGGGGAACACTGAAGCTTTCTTT,CAWGTGGNTEAFF